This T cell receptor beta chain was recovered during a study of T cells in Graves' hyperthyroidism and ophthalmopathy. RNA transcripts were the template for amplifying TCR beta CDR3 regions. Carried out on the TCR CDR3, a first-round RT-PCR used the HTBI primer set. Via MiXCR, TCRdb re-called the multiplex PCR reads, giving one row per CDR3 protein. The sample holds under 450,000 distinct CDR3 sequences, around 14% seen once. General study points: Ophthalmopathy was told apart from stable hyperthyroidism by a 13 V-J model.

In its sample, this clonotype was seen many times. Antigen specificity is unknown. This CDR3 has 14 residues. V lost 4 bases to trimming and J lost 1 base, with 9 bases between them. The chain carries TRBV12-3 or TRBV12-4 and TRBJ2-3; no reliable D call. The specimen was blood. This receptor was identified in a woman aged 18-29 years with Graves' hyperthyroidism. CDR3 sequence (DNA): TGTGCCAGCAGTTCCCTAGACGGCACAGATACGCAGTATTTT. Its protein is CASSSLDGTDTQYF.